This TCR beta chain derives from a study of blood T cell repertoires in COVID-19. Trimming at V came to 6 bases and at J to 4 bases, leaving 0 bases not matched to a gene. The CDR3 has 13 amino acids. Per the study methods: Amplification of reference gene primers was used by the study to estimate nucleated cell counts. This table comes from immunoSEQ multiplex PCR, and its TCRdb copy is limited to in-frame clones, with some not included. V, J and clone size reflect that table, while D and trimming were determined from the DNA. The sample has 250,000 to 350,000 clones; 89% are singletons. The receptor's source is a woman between 55 and 75 years old with acute or convalescent COVID-19. Sequenced input: peripheral blood. The chain has TRBV12-3 or TRBV12-4 and TRBJ1-5; TRBD1 matches 10 bases. Written as DNA, the CDR3 is TGTGCCAGCAGGGGACAGGGGAATCAGCCCCAGCATTTT. This gives the protein CASRGQGNQPQHF.